This TCR beta chain originates from a study of T cell repertoires in cytomegalovirus infection. This clonotype was picked up a small number of times. What it recognizes is unknown. TCRdb itself ran the reads through MiXCR, one entry per CDR3 protein. The sample has 60,000 to 75,000 distinct CDR3 sequences; 20% to 25% are singletons. Points from the study as a whole: Based on cumulative public TCR beta family frequency, carriers of CMV plus the relevant HLA were identified.

V lost 2 bases to trimming and J lost 10 bases; unmatched junction nucleotides: 8. The CDR3 sequence is 14 residues long. Germline values: CDR1 MNHEY, CDR2 SMNVEV (reference sequence). This clonotype was sampled from a human donor in good health (CMV status not recorded). Some clones in this sample may be carry-over from other donors' samples. This rearrangement joins TRBV27 to TRBJ2-1; 7 bases align to TRBD2. The sequenced material came from PBMCs, sequenced either directly or after in vitro stimulation (not recorded which). The CDR3 DNA reads TGTGCCAGCAGTTTAGGTCCGACGGGACTAGAGCAGTTCTTC. Translated: CASSLGPTGLEQFF.